This T cell receptor beta chain is drawn from a study of blood T cells in healthy people across ages. A J-beta primer mix and a sample-barcoded 5' primer were used in a second PCR of about 7 to 12 cycles. Each CDR3 protein gets one entry after TCRdb re-called the 5' RACE reads with MiXCR. Among about 1.4 million distinct CDR3 sequences, roughly 60% were seen once, and the ten largest hold 6.7%. CDR1 is LGHDT, CDR2 YNNKEL, per germline (reference sequence). The junction had 7 bases not matched to a gene; V was cut back by 3 bases and J by 4 bases. The CDR3 is 17 amino acids. This clonotype was obtained from a man between 18 and 29 years old in good health. The chain has TRBV3-1 and TRBJ1-6, with 9 bases identical to TRBD1. Sequencing input: blood. The CDR3 sequence: CASSHHIGQGYNSPLHF. For the CDR3, the DNA is TGTGCCAGCAGCCATCATATCGGACAGGGGTATAATTCACCCCTCCACTTT.